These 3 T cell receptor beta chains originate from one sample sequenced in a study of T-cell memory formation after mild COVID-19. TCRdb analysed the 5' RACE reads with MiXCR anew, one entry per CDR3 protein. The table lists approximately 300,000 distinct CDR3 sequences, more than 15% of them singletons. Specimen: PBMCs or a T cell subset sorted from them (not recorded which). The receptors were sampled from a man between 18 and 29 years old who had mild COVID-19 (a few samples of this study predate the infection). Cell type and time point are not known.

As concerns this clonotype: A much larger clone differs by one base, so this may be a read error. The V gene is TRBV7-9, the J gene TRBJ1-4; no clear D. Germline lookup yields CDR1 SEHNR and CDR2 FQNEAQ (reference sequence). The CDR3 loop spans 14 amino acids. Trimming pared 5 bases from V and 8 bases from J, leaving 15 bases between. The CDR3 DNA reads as TGTGCCAGCAGCCGCCTAGTGGTTGGGGAAAAACTGTTTTTT. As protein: CASSRLVVGEKLFF.

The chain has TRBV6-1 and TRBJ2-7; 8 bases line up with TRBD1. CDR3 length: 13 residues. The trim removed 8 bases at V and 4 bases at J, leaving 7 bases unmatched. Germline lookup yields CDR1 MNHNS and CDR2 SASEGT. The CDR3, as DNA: TGTGCCAGCCGGGAGACAGGGGATTACGAGCAGTACTTC. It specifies CASRETGDYEQYF.

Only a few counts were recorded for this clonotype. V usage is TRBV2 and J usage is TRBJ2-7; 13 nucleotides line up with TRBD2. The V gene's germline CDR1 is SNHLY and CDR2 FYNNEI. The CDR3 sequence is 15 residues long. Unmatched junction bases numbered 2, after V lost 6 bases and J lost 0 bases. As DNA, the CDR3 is TGTGCCAGCAGACTAGCGGGGGGGAGCTCCTACGAGCAGTACTTC. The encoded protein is CASRLAGGSSYEQYF.